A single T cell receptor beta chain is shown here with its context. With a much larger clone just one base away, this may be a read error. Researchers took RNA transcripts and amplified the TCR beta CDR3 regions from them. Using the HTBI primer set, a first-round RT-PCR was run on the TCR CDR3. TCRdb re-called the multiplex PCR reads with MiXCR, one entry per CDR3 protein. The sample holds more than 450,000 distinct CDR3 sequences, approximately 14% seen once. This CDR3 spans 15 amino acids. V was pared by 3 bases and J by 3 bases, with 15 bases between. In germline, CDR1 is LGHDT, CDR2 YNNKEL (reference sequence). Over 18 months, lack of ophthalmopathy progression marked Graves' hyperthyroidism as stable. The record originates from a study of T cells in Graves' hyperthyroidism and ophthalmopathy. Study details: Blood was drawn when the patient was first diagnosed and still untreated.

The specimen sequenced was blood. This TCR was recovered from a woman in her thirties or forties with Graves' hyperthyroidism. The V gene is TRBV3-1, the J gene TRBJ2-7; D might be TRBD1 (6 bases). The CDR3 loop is CASSQGHPSNYEQYF. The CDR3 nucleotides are TGTGCCAGCAGCCAGGGACACCCCAGCAACTACGAGCAGTACTTC.